These T cell receptor beta chains were read from a single sample in a study of blood T cell repertoires in COVID-19. TCRdb keeps only in-frame clones here, not all; method: immunoSEQ multiplex PCR. The sample includes about 210,000 clones, 89% of them seen just once. Specimen: peripheral blood. These receptors were collected from a woman aged 40 to 49 with acute or convalescent COVID-19. CDR3s include the opening cysteine and the closing phenylalanine or tryptophan.

>TRBV19
CASFSFGQGEGYTF
>TRBV11-2
CASSLAGAQGLSNEQFF
>TRBV21-1
CASSRKTGIYSPLHF
>TRBV5-1
CASSLRQFYGYTF
>TRBV3-1/TRBV3-2
CASSPLLTDTQYF
>TRBV7-8
CASSFSGGANTGELFF
>TRBV12-5
CASGLIFGTEAFF
>TRBV11-3
CASSLAVENEQFF
>TRBV10-3
CAMREQENTEAFF
>TRBV5-4
CASSAEGSGQGTDTQYF
>TRBV24-1
CATSDRQGGEKLFF